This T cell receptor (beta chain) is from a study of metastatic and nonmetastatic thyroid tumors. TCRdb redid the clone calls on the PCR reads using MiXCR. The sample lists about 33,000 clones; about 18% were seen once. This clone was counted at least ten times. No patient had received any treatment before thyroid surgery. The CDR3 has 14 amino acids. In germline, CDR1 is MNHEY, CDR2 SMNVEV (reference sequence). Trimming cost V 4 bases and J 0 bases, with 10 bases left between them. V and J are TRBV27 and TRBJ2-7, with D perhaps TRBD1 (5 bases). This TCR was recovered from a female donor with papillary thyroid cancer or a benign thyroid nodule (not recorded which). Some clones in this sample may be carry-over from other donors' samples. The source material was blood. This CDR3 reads CASSWSRDSYEQYF. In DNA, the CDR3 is TGTGCCAGCAGTTGGAGCAGGGACTCCTACGAGCAGTACTTC.